Listed below are T cell receptor beta chains from one sample, sequenced in a study of blood T cell repertoires in COVID-19. Using immunoSEQ multiplex PCR, the repertoire was profiled, and TCRdb retains in-frame clones only, with some absent. The sample lists about 6,000 clones, about 88% occurring once. Specimen: peripheral blood. The origin of the receptors is a human donor in a cohort sampled during active COVID-19. CDR3s include the opening cysteine and the closing phenylalanine or tryptophan. Each record gives: D gene, J gene, V gene, clone size, CDR3 DNA, CDR3 protein. The D gene is left open where the match is weak. Clone size is given for some rows only: seen once, a few or many times, or a class if the clone is expanded.

.,TRBJ2-1,TRBV5-1,.,TGCGCCAGCAGCTTGTTGGGGGGCGGGAGTTGGGATGAGCAGTTCTTC,CASSLLGGGSWDEQFF
TRBD2,TRBJ2-1,TRBV28,once,TGTGCCAGCAGCCCTTTGGGGGGGGTATCCTACAATGAGCAGTTCTTC,CASSPLGGVSYNEQFF
.,TRBJ2-3,TRBV28,.,TGTGCCAGCAGCCCCAGGGGTGGTACAGATGCGCAGTATTTT,CASSPRGGTDAQYF
.,TRBJ1-4,TRBV6-5,.,TGTGCCGAGCAAGCAGGTAGGAATGAAAAACTGTTTTTT,CAEQAGRNEKLFF
.,TRBJ2-7,TRBV5-6,.,TGTGCCAGCAGACGGAGATTTAGGCCCTACGAGCAGTACTTC,CASRRRFRPYEQYF
.,TRBJ1-2,TRBV3-1/TRBV3-2,.,TGTGCCAGCAGCCAATATCGTGGGGCCTATGGCTACACCTTC,CASSQYRGAYGYTF
TRBD2,TRBJ2-1,TRBV6-4,.,TGTGCCAGCGCCCGGACTAGAGTCCATGAGCAGTTCTTC,CASARTRVHEQFF
TRBD1,TRBJ1-4,TRBV6-5,.,TGTGCCAGCAGGACAGGGGGCGGGGCTAATGAAAAACTGTTTTTT,CASRTGGGANEKLFF
TRBD1,TRBJ1-4,TRBV11-2,.,TGTGCCAGCAGCCTAGGACAGGGGGAAAAACTGTTTTTT,CASSLGQGEKLFF
.,TRBJ1-2,TRBV18,.,TGTGCCAGCTCCGAGGGCCTTGAGCGGGGCTACACCTTC,CASSEGLERGYTF
.,TRBJ2-3,TRBV7-8,.,TGTGCCAGCAGCGAACAGGCCTTTCGGGATACGCAGTATTTT,CASSEQAFRDTQYF
TRBD1,TRBJ2-1,TRBV19,.,TGTGCCAGTAGTATAGGAAGCGGACAGGGGGCGCGAAATGAGCAGTTCTTC,CASSIGSGQGARNEQFF
.,TRBJ1-4,TRBV19,.,TGTGCCAGTAGTCGTCAGCCACTACCTAATGAAAAACTGTTTTTT,CASSRQPLPNEKLFF
TRBD2,TRBJ2-2,TRBV11-2,.,TGTGCCACCAGTACTAGCGGGAGGGCGAACACCGGGGAGCTGTTTTTT,CATSTSGRANTGELFF
.,TRBJ1-1,TRBV27,.,TGTGCCAGCAGTTTGCAGGTGAACACTGAAGCTTTCTTT,CASSLQVNTEAFF
TRBD1,TRBJ1-1,TRBV7-9,.,TGTGCCAGCACCCCGGGGACAGGGAGCATGAACACTGAAGCTTTCTTT,CASTPGTGSMNTEAFF
TRBD1,TRBJ1-2,TRBV5-1,.,TGCGCCAGCAGCTCTTGGAGGCGGACAGGGTCCGAAACTAACTATGGCTACACCTTC,CASSSWRRTGSETNYGYTF
.,TRBJ2-5,TRBV24-1,.,TGTGCCACCAGCCAAACAGGGTGGGAGACCCAGTACTTC,CATSQTGWETQYF
.,TRBJ1-3,TRBV13,.,TGTGCCAGCAGCGGAGTGGGAAACACCATATATTTT,CASSGVGNTIYF
.,TRBJ2-7,TRBV9,.,TGTGCCAGCAGCGTAGACGTGGGAGTCTACGAGCAGTACTTC,CASSVDVGVYEQYF
.,TRBJ1-1,TRBV2,few,TGTGCCAGCAGTCCTATGGAGATTGAAGCTTTCTTT,CASSPMEIEAFF